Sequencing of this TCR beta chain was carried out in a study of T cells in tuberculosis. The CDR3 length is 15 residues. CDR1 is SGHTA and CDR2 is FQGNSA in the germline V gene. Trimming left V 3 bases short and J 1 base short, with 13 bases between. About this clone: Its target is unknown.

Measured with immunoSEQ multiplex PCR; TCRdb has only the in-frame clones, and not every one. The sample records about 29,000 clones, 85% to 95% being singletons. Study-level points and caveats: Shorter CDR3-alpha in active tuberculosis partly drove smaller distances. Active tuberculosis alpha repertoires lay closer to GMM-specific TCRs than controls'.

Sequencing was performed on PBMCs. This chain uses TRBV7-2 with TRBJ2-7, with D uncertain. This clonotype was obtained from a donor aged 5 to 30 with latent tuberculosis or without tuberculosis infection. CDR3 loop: CASSFLPKTSYEQYF. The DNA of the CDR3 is TGTGCCAGCAGCTTCCTCCCGAAGACATCCTACGAGCAGTACTTC.